Below are 16 T cell receptor beta chains sequenced from a single sample in a study of blood T cell repertoires in COVID-19. The assay was immunoSEQ multiplex PCR, and TCRdb's table has in-frame clones only and misses some. Of roughly 150,000 clones in the sample, roughly 85% were seen once. Sample: peripheral blood. These receptors were obtained from an elderly woman with acute or convalescent COVID-19.

The V gene is TRBV19, the J gene TRBJ1-5; 7 nucleotides line up with TRBD1. CDR1 is LNHDA, CDR2 SQIVND, per germline (reference sequence). The J segment lost 2 bases and the V segment lost 6 bases, leaving 4 bases of the junction unmatched. This CDR3 spans 14 amino acids. CDR3 nucleotides: TGTGCCAGTAGCCCAGACAGGGGCAATCAGCCCCAGCATTTT. This gives the protein CASSPDRGNQPQHF.

This clone has only one observation. Written as DNA, the CDR3 is TGTGCCAGCAGCTTACGACAGGGGTGGAGTGAAAAACTGTTTTTT. Translation: CASSLRQGWSEKLFF. This chain uses TRBV5-6 with TRBJ1-4; 8 positions match TRBD1. Unmatched junction bases numbered 7, after V lost 2 bases and J lost 7 bases. The CDR3 runs to 15 residues. Germline V lookup: CDR1 SGHDT, CDR2 YYEEEE.

The J gene is TRBJ2-3, the V gene TRBV27; 10 nucleotides match TRBD2. Germline-derived CDR1 and CDR2 are MNHEY and SMNVEV (reference sequence). V was clipped by 3 bases and J by 1 base; unmatched bases: 1. The CDR3 contains 15 residues. The CDR3 DNA reads as TGTGCCAGCAGTTTCGGGACTAGCGGCACAGATACGCAGTATTTT. Residues: CASSFGTSGTDTQYF.

The chain combines TRBV28 with TRBJ2-3; 12 bases are a match to TRBD2. This CDR3 has 15 amino acids. The germline CDR1 and CDR2 sequences are MDHEN and SYDVKM. The V segment lost 6 bases and the J segment 4 bases; nucleotides outside the gene matches: 5. In DNA form, the CDR3 reads TGTGCCAGCAGAACACTAGCGGGGGGCTCAGATACGCAGTATTTT. It encodes CASRTLAGGSDTQYF.

V usage is TRBV3-1 (or the pseudogene TRBV3-2) and J usage is TRBJ1-6; D unresolved. Germline loops: CDR1 LGHDT, CDR2 YNNKEL (reference sequence). V shed 0 bases and J shed 13 bases, with 16 bases lying between them. This CDR3 has 15 residues. CDR3 in DNA: TGTGCCAGCAGCCAAGATGCGGCCCGGAGTACGCCCCTCCACTTT. The encoded protein is CASSQDAARSTPLHF.

This clone was counted between two and nine times. The V call is TRBV5-1, the J call TRBJ1-2, with D maybe TRBD1 (5 bases). CDR3 length: 14 residues. The V end lost 7 bases, the J end lost 1 base, and 14 bases lay between the germline ends. CDR1 is SGHRS and CDR2 is YFSETQ in the germline V gene. CDR3 DNA sequence: TGCGCCAGCGCATCCGGGGGGATTAACTATGGCTACACCTTC. It is translated as CASASGGINYGYTF.

The rearrangement joins TRBV2 to TRBJ1-6, with 9 bases aligning to TRBD1. Losses at the gene ends were 5 bases for V and 8 bases for J; bases not matched to a gene: 4. Germline V gene data show CDR1 as SNHLY and CDR2 as FYNNEI. CDR3 length: 14 amino acids. The CDR3 DNA reads as TGTGCCAGCAGTCCACAGGGGGCTGATTCACCCCTCCACTTT. It translates to CASSPQGADSPLHF.

The chain combines TRBV24-1 with TRBJ2-7; D perhaps matches TRBD2 (5 bases). V lost 7 bases and J 0 bases, leaving 15 bases between the germline ends. The CDR3 runs 15 residues. Looked up from germline, CDR1 is KGHDR and CDR2 is SFDVKD. CDR3 nucleotide sequence: TGTGCCACCAGGAAGCCCAGCGGAAGCTCCTACGAGCAGTACTTC. Translated, it gives CATRKPSGSSYEQYF.

To note about this clone: In the same sample, other DNA sequences code for this CDR3. The chain is built from TRBV20-1 and TRBJ2-5; 7 nucleotides align to TRBD2. Germline CDR1 is DFQATT and CDR2 is SNEGSKA (reference sequence). CDR3 length: 11 amino acids. J lost 4 bases, V lost 5 bases, and 1 base had no gene match. For the CDR3, the DNA is TGCAGTGCTTTAGCGGGAGAGACCCAGTACTTC. Its protein product is CSALAGETQYF.

V gene TRBV5-1 combines with J gene TRBJ1-2; tentative D call: TRBD1 (6 bases). Trimming removed 3 bases at V and 4 bases at J, with 10 bases between. The CDR3 is made up of 13 amino acids. The V gene's germline CDR1 is SGHRS and CDR2 YFSETQ. The DNA for the CDR3 is TGCGCCAGCAGCTCCGGGACATCCTATGGCTACACCTTC. This encodes CASSSGTSYGYTF. Looking up the rest from reference TRBV5-1 and TRBJ1-2 gives the full variable domain: KAGVTQTPRYLIKTRGQQVTLSCSPISGHRSVSWYQQTPGQGLQFLFEYFSETQRNKGNFPGRFSGRQFSNSRSEMNVSTLELGDSALYLCASSSGTSYGYTFGSGTRLTVV.

The V gene is TRBV28, the J gene TRBJ2-7; 10 bases line up with TRBD1. V was pared by 5 bases and J by 4 bases, with 14 bases of the junction left unmatched. Germline loops: CDR1 MDHEN, CDR2 SYDVKM. This CDR3 is built from 17 residues. The CDR3, as DNA: TGTGCCAGCAGTGGCCGAACCGGGACAGGGGTTCCTTACGAGCAGTACTTC. Its protein is CASSGRTGTGVPYEQYF.

The rearrangement joins TRBV25-1 to TRBJ1-4, with a weak D call TRBD1 (6 bases). Looked up from germline, CDR1 is MGHDK and CDR2 is SYGVNS. The CDR3 extends over 17 amino acids. The V and J ends lost 8 bases and 0 bases respectively, with 19 bases between them. The CDR3 sequence: CASHGQQGPPTNEKLFF. DNA for the CDR3: TGTGCCAGCCACGGACAACAGGGTCCGCCAACTAATGAAAAACTGTTTTTT. Using reference TRBV25-1 and TRBJ1-4 for the parts outside the CDR3, the full variable domain is EADIYQTPRYLVIGTGKKITLECSQTMGHDKMYWYQQDPGMELHLIHYSYGVNSTEKGDLSSESTVSRIRTEHFPLTLESARPSHTSQYLCASHGQQGPPTNEKLFFGSGTQLSVL.

The chain combines TRBV10-3 with TRBJ2-7; D possibly corresponds to TRBD2 (6 bases). The V end lost 6 bases, the J end lost 9 bases, and 18 bases lay between the germline ends. The CDR3 covers 13 residues. Per germline, CDR1 ENHRY and CDR2 SYGVKD. The CDR3 here is CAIRAPGGAVQYF. DNA for the CDR3: TGTGCCATCAGGGCGCCAGGCGGGGCTGTGCAGTACTTC.

V is TRBV7-8 and J is TRBJ2-3; 11 nucleotides agree with TRBD2. The CDR3 length is 16 residues. Per the germline V gene, CDR1 is SGHVS and CDR2 is FQNEAQ. V dropped 6 bases and J dropped 5; count of bases not matched to a gene: 10. Here the CDR3 DNA reads TGTGCCAGCAGTCCTCTTAGCGGGGGGGCCGGAGATACGCAGTATTTT. Translating it yields CASSPLSGGAGDTQYF.

J is TRBJ1-5 and V is TRBV7-8; 10 positions agree with TRBD1. The length of the CDR3 is 18 residues. From germline, CDR1 is SGHVS and CDR2 FQNEAQ. Trimming took 5 bases from V and 0 from J; bases not matched to a gene: 10. CDR3 sequence: CASSHERTGGYSNQPQHF. The CDR3 bases are TGTGCCAGCAGCCACGAACGGACAGGGGGGTATAGCAATCAGCCCCAGCATTTT. Filled out from reference TRBV7-8 and TRBJ1-5, the complete variable domain reads GAGVSQSPRYKVAKRGQDVALRCDPISGHVSLFWYQQALGQGPEFLTYFQNEAQLDKSGLPSDRFFAERPEGSVSTLKIQRTQQEDSAVYLCASSHERTGGYSNQPQHFGDGTRLSIL.

The genes are TRBV18 and TRBJ1-2, with TRBD1 identical over 7 bases. This CDR3 is built from 14 residues. V lost 5 bases and J lost 2; bases outside the gene matches: 5. CDR1 KGHSH and CDR2 LQKENI come from the germline V gene. The CDR3 coding sequence is TGTGCCAGCTCAACCGGGACAGCAAACTATGGCTACACCTTC. This encodes CASSTGTANYGYTF.